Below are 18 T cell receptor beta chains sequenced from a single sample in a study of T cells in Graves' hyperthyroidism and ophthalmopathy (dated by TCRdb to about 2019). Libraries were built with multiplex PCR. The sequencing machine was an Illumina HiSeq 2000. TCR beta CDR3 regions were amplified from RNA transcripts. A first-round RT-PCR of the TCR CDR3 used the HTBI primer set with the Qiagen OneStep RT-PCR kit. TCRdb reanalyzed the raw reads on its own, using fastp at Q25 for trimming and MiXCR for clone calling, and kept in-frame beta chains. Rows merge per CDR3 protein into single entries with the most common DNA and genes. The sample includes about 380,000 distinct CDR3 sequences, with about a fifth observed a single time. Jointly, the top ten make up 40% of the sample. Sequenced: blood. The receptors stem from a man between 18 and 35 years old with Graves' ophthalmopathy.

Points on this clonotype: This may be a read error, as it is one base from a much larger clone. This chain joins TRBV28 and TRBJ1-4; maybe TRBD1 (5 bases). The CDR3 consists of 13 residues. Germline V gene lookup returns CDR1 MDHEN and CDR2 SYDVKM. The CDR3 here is CASSQDINGKLFF. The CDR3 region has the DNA TGTGCCAGCAGCCAGGACATTAATGGAAAACTGTTTTTT.

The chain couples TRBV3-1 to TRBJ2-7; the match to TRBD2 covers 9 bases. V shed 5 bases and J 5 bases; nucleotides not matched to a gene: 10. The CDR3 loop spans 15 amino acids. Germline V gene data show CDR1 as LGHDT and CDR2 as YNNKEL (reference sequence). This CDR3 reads CASSASLAGADEQYF. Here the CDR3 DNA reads TGTGCCAGCAGCGCCTCTTTAGCGGGGGCCGACGAGCAGTACTTC.

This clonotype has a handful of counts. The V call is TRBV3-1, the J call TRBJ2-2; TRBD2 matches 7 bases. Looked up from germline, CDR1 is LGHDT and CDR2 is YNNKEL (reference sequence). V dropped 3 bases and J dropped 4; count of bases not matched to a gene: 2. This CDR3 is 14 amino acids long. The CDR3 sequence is CASSQGGSTGELFF. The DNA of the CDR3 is TGTGCCAGCAGCCAGGGGGGGAGCACCGGGGAGCTGTTTTTT.

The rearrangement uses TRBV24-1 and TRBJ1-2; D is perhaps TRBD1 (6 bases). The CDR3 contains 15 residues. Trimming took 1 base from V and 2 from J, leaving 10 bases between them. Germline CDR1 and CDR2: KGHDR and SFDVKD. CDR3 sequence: CATSDFGQGNYGYTF. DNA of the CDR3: TGTGCCACCAGTGATTTTGGGCAGGGGAACTATGGCTACACCTTC.

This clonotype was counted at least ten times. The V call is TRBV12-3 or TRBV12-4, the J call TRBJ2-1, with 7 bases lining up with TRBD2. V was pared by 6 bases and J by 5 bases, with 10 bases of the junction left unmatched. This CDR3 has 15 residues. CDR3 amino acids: CASRRILASNNEQFF. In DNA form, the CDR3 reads TGTGCCAGCAGAAGGATACTAGCGTCAAACAATGAGCAGTTCTTC.

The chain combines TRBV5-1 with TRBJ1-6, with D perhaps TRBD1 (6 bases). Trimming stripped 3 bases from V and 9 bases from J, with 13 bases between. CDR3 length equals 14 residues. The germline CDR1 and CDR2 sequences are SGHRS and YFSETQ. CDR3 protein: CASSWSRGGSPLHF. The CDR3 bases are TGCGCCAGCAGCTGGAGCAGGGGCGGTTCACCCCTCCACTTT. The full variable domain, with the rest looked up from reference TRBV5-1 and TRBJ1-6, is KAGVTQTPRYLIKTRGQQVTLSCSPISGHRSVSWYQQTPGQGLQFLFEYFSETQRNKGNFPGRFSGRQFSNSRSEMNVSTLELGDSALYLCASSWSRGGSPLHFGNGTRLTVT.

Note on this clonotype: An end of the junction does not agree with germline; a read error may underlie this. CDR3 sequence: CASSSGGTSYVQYF. In nucleotides, the CDR3 is TGTGCCAGCTCTAGCGGGGGGACATCCTACGTGCAGTACTTC. The chain links TRBV12-3 or TRBV12-4 to TRBJ2-7, with TRBD2 matching 11 bases. The CDR3 is 14 residues long.

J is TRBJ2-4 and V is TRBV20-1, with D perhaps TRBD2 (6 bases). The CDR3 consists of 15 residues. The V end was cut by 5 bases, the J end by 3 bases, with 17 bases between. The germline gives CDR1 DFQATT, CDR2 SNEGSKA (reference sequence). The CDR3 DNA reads TGCAGTGCTCCTATCGGACTACGGGTCAAAAACATTCAGTACTTC. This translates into CSAPIGLRVKNIQYF.

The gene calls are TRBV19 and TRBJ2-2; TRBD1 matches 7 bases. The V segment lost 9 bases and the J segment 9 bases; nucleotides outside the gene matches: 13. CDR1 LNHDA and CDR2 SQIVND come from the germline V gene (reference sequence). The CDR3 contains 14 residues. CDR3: CASRGGGRPRELFF. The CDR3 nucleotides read TGTGCCAGCCGAGGGGGCGGGCGCCCCCGGGAGCTGTTTTTT.

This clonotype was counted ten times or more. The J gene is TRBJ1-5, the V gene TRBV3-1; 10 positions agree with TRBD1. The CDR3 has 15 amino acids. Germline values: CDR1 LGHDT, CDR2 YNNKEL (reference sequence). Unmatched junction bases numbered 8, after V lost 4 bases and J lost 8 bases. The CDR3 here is CASSRGTGVREPQHF. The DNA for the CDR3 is TGTGCCAGCAGCCGCGGGACAGGGGTACGGGAGCCCCAGCATTTT. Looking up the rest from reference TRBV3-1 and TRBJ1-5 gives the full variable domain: DTAVSQTPKYLVTQMGNDKSIKCEQNLGHDTMYWYKQDSKKFLKIMFSYNNKELIINETVPNRFSPKSPDKAHLNLHINSLELGDSAVYFCASSRGTGVREPQHFGDGTRLSIL.

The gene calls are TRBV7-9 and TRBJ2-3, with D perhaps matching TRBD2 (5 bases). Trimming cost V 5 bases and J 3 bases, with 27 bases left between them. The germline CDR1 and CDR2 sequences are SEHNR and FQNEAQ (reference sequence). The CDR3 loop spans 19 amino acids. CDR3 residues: CASSPWPTGNELRTDTQYF. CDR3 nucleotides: TGTGCCAGCAGCCCCTGGCCCACCGGGAACGAGTTAAGGACAGATACGCAGTATTTT.

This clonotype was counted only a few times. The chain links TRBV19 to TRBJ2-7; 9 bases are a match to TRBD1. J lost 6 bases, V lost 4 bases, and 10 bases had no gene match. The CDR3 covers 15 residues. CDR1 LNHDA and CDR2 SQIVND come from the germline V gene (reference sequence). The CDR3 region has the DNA TGTGCCAGTAGTACTGTCAGTAGACAGGGGGGCGAGCAGTACTTC. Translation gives CASSTVSRQGGEQYF.

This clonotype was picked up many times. The CDR3 nucleotides read TGTGCCAGCAGTTTTCCAGGAGCGGGGACTGAAGCTTTCTTT. Encoded protein: CASSFPGAGTEAFF. The chain links TRBV12-3 or TRBV12-4 to TRBJ1-1; D unresolved. V gave up 3 bases and J gave up 5 bases, with 13 bases separating them. The CDR3 loop spans 14 amino acids.

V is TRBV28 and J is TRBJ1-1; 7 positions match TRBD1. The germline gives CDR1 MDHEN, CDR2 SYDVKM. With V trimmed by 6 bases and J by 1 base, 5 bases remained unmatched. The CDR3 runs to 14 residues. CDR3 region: CASRPDRANTEAFF. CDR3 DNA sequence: TGTGCCAGCAGGCCCGACAGGGCGAACACTGAAGCTTTCTTT.

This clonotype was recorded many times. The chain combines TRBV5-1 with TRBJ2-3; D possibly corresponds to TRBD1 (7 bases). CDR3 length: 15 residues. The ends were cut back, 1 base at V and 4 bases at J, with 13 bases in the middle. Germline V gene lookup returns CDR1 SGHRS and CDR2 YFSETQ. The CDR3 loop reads CASSLWGDSADTQYF. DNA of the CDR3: TGCGCCAGCAGCTTGTGGGGGGACAGTGCAGATACGCAGTATTTT.

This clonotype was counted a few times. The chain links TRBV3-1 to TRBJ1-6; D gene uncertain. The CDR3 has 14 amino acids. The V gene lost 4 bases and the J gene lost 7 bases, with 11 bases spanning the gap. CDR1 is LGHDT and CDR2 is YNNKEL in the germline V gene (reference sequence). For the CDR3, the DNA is TGTGCCAGCAGCCCGAACCAAGGGAATTCACCCCTCCACTTT. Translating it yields CASSPNQGNSPLHF. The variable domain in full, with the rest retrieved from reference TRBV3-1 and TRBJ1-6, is DTAVSQTPKYLVTQMGNDKSIKCEQNLGHDTMYWYKQDSKKFLKIMFSYNNKELIINETVPNRFSPKSPDKAHLNLHINSLELGDSAVYFCASSPNQGNSPLHFGNGTRLTVT.

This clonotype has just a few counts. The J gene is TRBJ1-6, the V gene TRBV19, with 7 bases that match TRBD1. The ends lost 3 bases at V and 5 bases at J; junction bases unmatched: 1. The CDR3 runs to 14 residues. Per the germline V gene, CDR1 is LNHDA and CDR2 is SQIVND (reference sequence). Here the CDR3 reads CASSIGQDNSPLHF. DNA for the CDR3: TGTGCCAGTAGTATTGGACAGGATAATTCACCCCTCCACTTT. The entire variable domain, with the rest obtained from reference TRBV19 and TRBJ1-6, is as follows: DGGITQSPKYLFRKEGQNVTLSCEQNLNHDAMYWYRQDPGQGLRLIYYSQIVNDFQKGDIAEGYSVSREKKESFPLTVTSAQKNPTAFYLCASSIGQDNSPLHFGNGTRLTVT.

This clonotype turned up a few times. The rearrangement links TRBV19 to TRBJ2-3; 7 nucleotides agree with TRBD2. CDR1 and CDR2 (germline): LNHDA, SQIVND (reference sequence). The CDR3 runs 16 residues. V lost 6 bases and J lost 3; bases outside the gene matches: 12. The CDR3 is CASRNPGGVSTDTQYF. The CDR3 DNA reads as TGTGCCAGTAGGAACCCTGGGGGGGTTTCAACAGATACGCAGTATTTT. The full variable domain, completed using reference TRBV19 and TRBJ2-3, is DGGITQSPKYLFRKEGQNVTLSCEQNLNHDAMYWYRQDPGQGLRLIYYSQIVNDFQKGDIAEGYSVSREKKESFPLTVTSAQKNPTAFYLCASRNPGGVSTDTQYFGPGTRLTVL.